This TCR beta chain was identified in a study of blood T cell repertoires in COVID-19. Study-level information: The study drew acute and convalescent COVID-19 samples from the United States, Italy and Spain.

Participant age was roughly 18 to 89 years, and participants resided in about two dozen US areas. Donors were grouped by their self-reported clinical history. The V segment lost 1 base and the J segment 2 bases; nucleotides outside the gene matches: 1. Germline V gives CDR1 SGHVS, CDR2 FQNEAQ. CDR3 length equals 15 residues. Authors' analysis steps: Amplification of reference gene primers was used by the study to estimate nucleated cell counts. The assay was immunoSEQ multiplex PCR, and TCRdb's table has in-frame clones only and misses some. The DNA was the basis for D and trimming; V, J and clone size are from that table. The table has about 220,000 clones, around 86% seen once.

The source of this sequence is a woman aged 40 to 50 with acute COVID-19. The sequenced sample was PBMCs or T cells enriched from blood (not recorded which). The rearrangement links TRBV7-8 to TRBJ1-5, with TRBD1 matching over 8 bases. CDR3 protein: CASSLDRGGNQPQHF. The CDR3 DNA reads as TGTGCCAGCAGCTTAGACAGGGGGGGCAATCAGCCCCAGCATTTT.